A selection of T cell receptor beta chains follows, all from one sample in a study of beta chain features in type 1 diabetes. Using immunoSEQ multiplex PCR, the repertoire was profiled, and TCRdb retains in-frame clones only, with some absent. Seen here are approximately 250,000 clones, 7.5% to 10% observed once, and the top ten hold around 0.031%. Sample: naive CD4+ T cells from blood. These receptor sequences come from a woman between 18 and 30 years old in good health. Both conserved end residues are part of each CDR3. The order of the fields is V gene, clone size, J gene, D gene, CDR3 protein, CDR3 DNA. The D gene is left open where the match is weak. Clone size, where shown, is once, few, many, or a class for clones that have expanded.

V: TRBV30; size: .; J: TRBJ2-7; D: TRBD2; CDR3: CAWSLLTGGGYEQYF; DNA: TGTGCCTGGAGTCTACTGACCGGGGGGGGCTACGAGCAGTACTTC
V: TRBV6-1; size: .; J: TRBJ2-5; D: TRBD1; CDR3: CASSDDRGQETQYF; DNA: TGTGCCAGCAGTGATGACAGGGGCCAAGAGACCCAGTACTTC
V: TRBV2; size: .; J: TRBJ1-2; D: TRBD1; CDR3: CASSGAGGNYGYTF; DNA: TGTGCCAGCAGTGGGGCAGGGGGTAACTATGGCTACACCTTC
V: TRBV4-1; size: few; J: TRBJ2-6; D: TRBD1; CDR3: CASSQGQAYSGANVLTF; DNA: TGCGCCAGCAGCCAGGGACAGGCCTACTCTGGGGCCAACGTCCTGACTTTC
V: TRBV25-1; size: many; J: TRBJ2-1; D: .; CDR3: CASKELDEQFF; DNA: TGTGCCAGCAAAGAGTTGGATGAGCAGTTCTTC
V: TRBV19; size: few; J: TRBJ1-1; D: .; CDR3: CASSAVLRTLNTEAFF; DNA: TGTGCCAGTAGTGCAGTATTAAGGACACTCAACACTGAAGCTTTCTTT
V: TRBV5-1; size: .; J: TRBJ2-2; D: .; CDR3: CASSAQNTGELFF; DNA: TGCGCCAGCAGCGCACAGAACACCGGGGAGCTGTTTTTT
V: TRBV4-2; size: .; J: TRBJ2-2; D: .; CDR3: CASSSRAGIGTGELFF; DNA: TGTGCCAGCAGCTCAAGGGCCGGGATAGGCACCGGGGAGCTGTTTTTT
V: TRBV6-5; size: few; J: TRBJ2-1; D: .; CDR3: CASSYPGVPNNEQFF; DNA: TGTGCCAGCAGTTATCCGGGAGTCCCGAACAATGAGCAGTTCTTC
V: TRBV7-6; size: few; J: TRBJ2-1; D: .; CDR3: CASTKLSGRTSNEQFF; DNA: TGTGCCAGCACCAAACTTTCAGGGAGGACCTCCAATGAGCAGTTCTTC
V: TRBV7-8; size: few; J: TRBJ2-1; D: .; CDR3: CASSPPPSSYNEQFF; DNA: TGTGCCAGCAGCCCCCCCCCGAGCTCCTACAATGAGCAGTTCTTC
V: TRBV6-6; size: few; J: TRBJ1-2; D: .; CDR3: CASSPRQNYGYTF; DNA: TGTGCCAGCAGCCCGAGACAGAACTATGGCTACACCTTC
V: TRBV29-1; size: many; J: TRBJ2-5; D: .; CDR3: CSVTGLGETQYF; DNA: TGCAGCGTTACGGGGTTAGGGGAGACCCAGTACTTC
V: TRBV5-1; size: few; J: TRBJ1-6; D: .; CDR3: CASSLGQLNSPLHF; DNA: TGCGCCAGCAGCTTGGGACAGCTAAATTCACCCCTCCACTTT
V: TRBV5-1; size: .; J: TRBJ1-1; D: TRBD1; CDR3: CASNRGGAGGTEAFF; DNA: TGCGCCAGCAACAGGGGGGGGGCTGGAGGCACTGAAGCTTTCTTT
V: TRBV5-6; size: .; J: TRBJ1-2; D: TRBD1; CDR3: CASSPGDRRTYTYGYTF; DNA: TGTGCCAGCAGCCCAGGGGACAGAAGGACTTACACCTATGGCTACACCTTC
V: TRBV9; size: .; J: TRBJ2-7; D: .; CDR3: CASSVDPVEGTVYEQYF; DNA: TGTGCCAGCAGCGTAGACCCCGTGGAGGGAACGGTCTACGAGCAGTACTTC